This T cell receptor beta chain was recorded in a study of glioma-infiltrating T cells. From germline, CDR1 is SGHTA and CDR2 FQGNSA. CDR3 length equals 14 residues. V lost 5 bases, J lost 6 bases, and 9 bases stayed unmatched. Amplification of TCR alpha and beta CDR3 regions from RNA used iRepertoire nested multiplex PCR. Using its own MiXCR run on the multiplex PCR reads, TCRdb lists one record per CDR3 protein. The profile shows about 400,000 distinct CDR3 sequences, roughly two fifths of them singletons. The chain links TRBV7-2 to TRBJ2-7, with 8 bases that match TRBD2. The clonotype originates from a human donor with low-grade glioma or glioblastoma, undergoing nonglioma brain surgery, or in good health (not recorded which). The specimen sequenced was glioma tissue, nonneoplastic brain tissue, or PBMCs (not recorded which). The CDR3 sequence is CASSPPGLGGEQYF. CDR3 DNA: TGTGCCAGCAGCCCTCCGGGACTAGGGGGCGAGCAGTACTTC.